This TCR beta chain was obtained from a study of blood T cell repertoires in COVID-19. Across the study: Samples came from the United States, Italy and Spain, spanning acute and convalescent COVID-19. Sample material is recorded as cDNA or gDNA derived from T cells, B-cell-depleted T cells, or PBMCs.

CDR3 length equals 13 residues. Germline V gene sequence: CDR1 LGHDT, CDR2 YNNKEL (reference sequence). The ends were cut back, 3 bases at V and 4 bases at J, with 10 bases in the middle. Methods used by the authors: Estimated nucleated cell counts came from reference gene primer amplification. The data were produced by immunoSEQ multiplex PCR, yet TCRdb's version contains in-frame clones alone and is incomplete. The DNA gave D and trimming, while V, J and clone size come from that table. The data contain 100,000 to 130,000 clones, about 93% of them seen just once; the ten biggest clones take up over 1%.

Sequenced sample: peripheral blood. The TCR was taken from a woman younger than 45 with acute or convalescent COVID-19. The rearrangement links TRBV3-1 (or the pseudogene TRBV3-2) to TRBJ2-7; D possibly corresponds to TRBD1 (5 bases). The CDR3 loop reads CASSQAGNYEQYF. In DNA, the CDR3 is TGTGCCAGCAGCCAGGCAGGGAATTACGAGCAGTACTTC.